This T cell receptor beta chain appears in the sequencing data of a study of molecular identifiers for immune sequencing clone quantification (dated 2018 in TCRdb). Background for the entire study: For a replicate experiment, RNA from 20,000 or 100,000 naive CD8 T cells was divided into five aliquots, of which four were sequenced. This methods study used CD8 T cells to benchmark TCR RNA copy counting and molecular-identifier clustering-based TCR repertoire sequencing (MIDCIRS). Summary of the overall study and its limitations: Approximately 3.1 recovered TCR RNA copies per cell were obtained by modeling, versus about 10 by digital PCR, implying a capture efficiency of roughly 32%. The sizes of highly expanded clones could end up underestimated when identical TCR molecules share a barcode. When barcode sub-clustering was not used, chimeric consensus sequences inflated TCR diversity, with chimeras reaching as high as 47%. Spiked-in Jurkat TCR RNA (10 copies' worth), which is not part of the donor repertoire, was contained in the naive libraries. Spiked-in Jurkat TCR RNA equivalent to a single cell was reported to be detectable even among approximately 1.1 million naive CD8 T cells. In CMV-specific effector cells, over 99% of molecules were held by clones above 20 RNA copies, whereas under 1% of molecules were held by such clones in naive cells.

This clonotype was counted a few times. Its antigen is unknown. Within one base of it there is no much larger clone, and no base qualities were kept. Libraries of naive CD8 T cells were built from approximately 22,000 to 940,000 sorted cells, with 10%, 30% or 50% of the purified RNA used. On a BD FACSAria II, naive CD8 T cells were FACS-sorted as CD8+CD4-CCR7+CD45RA+ and collected into RLT Plus buffer. Detection sensitivity was tested by spiking Jurkat RNA equal to ten TCR copies' worth into samples containing 20,000-1,000,000 naive CD8 T cells. CD8 T cells were enriched using RosetteSep CD8+ T Cell Enrichment Cocktail and Ficoll-Paque, and the enriched cells then underwent ACK red cell lysis. The V and J ends are trimmed by 6 bases and 3 bases, leaving 14 bases between them. From the germline V gene (reference sequence), CDR1 is DFQATT and CDR2 is SNEGSKA. There are 13 amino acids in the CDR3, from cysteine to phenylalanine inclusive. Only CDR3 DNA is held: 39 bases, read in frame from base 1.

The library was obtained by PCR. The reads were generated on an Illumina HiSeq 4000. Preparation of bulk TCR libraries followed a previously described approach, with the TCR primers listed in Table S5. Total RNA was purified with the Qiagen AllPrep DNA/RNA kit. Reads from multiple sequencing runs of the same library were pooled before analysis. The authors' pipeline ran thus. Reads were retained only if an exact TCR constant sequence was present, and the retained reads were trimmed to 150 nt and grouped according to their 12-nt molecular barcodes. Within each barcode group, reads were sub-clustered at a 15% Levenshtein threshold, and quality-weighted consensus sequences were built per RNA molecule. Non-functional sequences were removed, as were lower-count sequences one edit away from another. Based on a fit of two negative binomial distributions, barcode sub-clusters having less than 20% of the maximum read count were discarded. TCRdb reran the public reads through fastp at Q25 and MiXCR, keeping productive beta chains. Here each entry gathers all rows of one CDR3 protein and keeps the most common genes and DNA. What appears here as the V and J calls and clone size reflects TCRdb's work, not the paper's. The sample records about 640,000 distinct CDR3 sequences, 15% to 20% of which are singletons. About 0.9% of the sample is taken by the ten largest.

The sequencing input was naive CD8+ T cells from blood, with Jurkat cell RNA spiked in. The sample's cell subset or site label, decoded: FACS-sorted CD8+CD4-CCR7+CD45RA+ naive T cells. The rearranged chain carries TRBV20-1 and TRBJ1-2; there is no confident call for the D gene. The sequence derives from a human donor in good health. Some libraries in this study had Jurkat cell RNA spiked in. CDR3 protein: CSAKTEGDYGYTF. The DNA sequence is given as TGCAGTGCCAAAACGGAGGGTGACTATGGCTACACCTTC.